These 4 T cell receptor beta chains were all obtained from the same sample, sequenced in a study of blood T cell repertoires in COVID-19. The method was immunoSEQ multiplex PCR; TCRdb's version includes in-frame clones alone and lacks a portion of them. The data show tens of thousands of clones, about nine tenths seen once. Sample: peripheral blood. Every receptor here comes from a woman older than 75 with active COVID-19.

The CDR3 loop reads CASSQAMTGGGYGYTF. The CDR3 bases are TGTGCCAGCAGCCAAGCGATGACAGGGGGCGGGTATGGCTACACCTTC. The gene calls are TRBV7-2 and TRBJ1-2, with TRBD1 matching 10 bases. Germline trimming cut 5 bases from V and 5 bases from J; bases unmatched to any gene: 11. The CDR3 runs 16 residues. From germline, CDR1 is SGHTA and CDR2 FQGNSA.

The V call is TRBV28, the J call TRBJ2-1; weak D call: TRBD2 (6 bases). Trimming left V 6 bases short and J 2 bases short, with 20 bases between. Germline lookup yields CDR1 MDHEN and CDR2 SYDVKM. CDR3 size: 17 residues. CDR3 sequence (DNA): TGTGCCAGCAGAGCCCGATTTAGCGGACCTACCTACAATGAGCAGTTCTTC. This translates into CASRARFSGPTYNEQFF.

The V and J genes are TRBV12-5 and TRBJ2-5, with D unclear. V gave up 1 base and J gave up 1 base, with 4 bases separating them. Germline V gene data show CDR1 as LGHNT and CDR2 as FRNRAP. The CDR3 contains 13 residues. In DNA form, the CDR3 reads TGTGCTAGTGGTTTGGACAGCCAAGAGACCCAGTACTTC. Amino acid sequence: CASGLDSQETQYF.

The chain employs TRBV20-1 and TRBJ1-1; possibly TRBD1 for D (5 bases). This CDR3 region has 14 residues. Germline assignment: CDR1 DFQATT and CDR2 SNEGSKA (reference sequence). Trimming left V 3 bases short and J 5 bases short, with 16 bases between. The CDR3 region is CSASNPGGVTEAFF. CDR3 in DNA: TGCAGTGCTAGTAACCCGGGGGGAGTAACTGAAGCTTTCTTT.